This TCR beta chain appears in the sequencing data of a study of shared clonotypes between healthy human individuals. The table came from immunoSEQ multiplex PCR; TCRdb's copy has only in-frame clones and leaves some out. Of approximately 2.3 million clones listed, more than 80% were seen once; the top ten hold 0.39%. CDR3 length: 17 amino acids. The V gene's germline CDR1 is KGHSH and CDR2 LQKENI. V was pared by 6 bases and J by 0 bases, with 10 bases of the junction left unmatched. Sequencing was performed on naive CD4+ T cells from PBMCs. Subset indicated: CD45RA+ positively selected. The receptor was isolated from a young man in good health. Some clones in this sample may be carry-over from other donors' samples. This rearrangement joins TRBV18 to TRBJ2-4; TRBD1 matches 8 bases. The CDR3 spells CASSPDRGDLAKNIQYF. The CDR3 DNA reads as TGTGCCAGCTCTCCTGACAGGGGTGATTTAGCCAAAAACATTCAGTACTTC.